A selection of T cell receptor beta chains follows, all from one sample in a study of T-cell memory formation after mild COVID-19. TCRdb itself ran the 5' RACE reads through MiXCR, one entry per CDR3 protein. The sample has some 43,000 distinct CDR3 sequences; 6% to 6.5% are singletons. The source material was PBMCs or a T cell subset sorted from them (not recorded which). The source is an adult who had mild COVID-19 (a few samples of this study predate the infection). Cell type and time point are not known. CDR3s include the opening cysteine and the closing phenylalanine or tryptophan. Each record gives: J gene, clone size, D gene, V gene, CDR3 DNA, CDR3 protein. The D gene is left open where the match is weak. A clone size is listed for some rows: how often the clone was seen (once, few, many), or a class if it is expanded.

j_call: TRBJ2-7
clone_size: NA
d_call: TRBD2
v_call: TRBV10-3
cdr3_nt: TGTGCCATCAGTGGAAAGAAGGGACTAACTTCCTACGAGCAGTACTTC
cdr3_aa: CAISGKKGLTSYEQYF

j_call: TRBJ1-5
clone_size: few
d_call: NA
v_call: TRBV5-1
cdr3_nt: TGCGCCAGCAGCTTGATGATGGATCAGCCCCAGCATTTT
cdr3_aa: CASSLMMDQPQHF

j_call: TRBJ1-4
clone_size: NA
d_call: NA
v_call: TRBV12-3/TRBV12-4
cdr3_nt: TGTGCCAGCAGTTTAATTGGTTGGGACACTGAAAAACTGTTTTTT
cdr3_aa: CASSLIGWDTEKLFF

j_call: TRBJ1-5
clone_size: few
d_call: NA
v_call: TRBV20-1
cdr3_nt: TGCAGTGCGTTCAGGAAGGGGGAAGGTCAGCCCCAGCATTTT
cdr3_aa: CSAFRKGEGQPQHF

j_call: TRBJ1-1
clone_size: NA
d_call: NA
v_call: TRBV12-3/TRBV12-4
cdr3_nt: TGTGCCAGCAGTTTCGGAGTAACAATGACTGAAGCTTTCTTT
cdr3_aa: CASSFGVTMTEAFF

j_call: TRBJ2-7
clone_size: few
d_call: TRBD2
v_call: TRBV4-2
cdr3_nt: TGTGCCAGCAGCCGAGGGTCCGGGACTAGCGGGGTCTACGAGCAGTACTTC
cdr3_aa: CASSRGSGTSGVYEQYF

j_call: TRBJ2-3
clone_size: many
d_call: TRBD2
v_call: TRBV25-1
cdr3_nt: TGTGCCAGCAGTGGAAAGACCGGGACTAGCGGGGGGGCGAGCACAGATACGCAGTATTTT
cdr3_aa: CASSGKTGTSGGASTDTQYF

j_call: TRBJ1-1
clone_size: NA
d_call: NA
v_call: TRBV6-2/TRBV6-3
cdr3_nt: TGTGCCAGCAGTTACGGACAGAACACTGAAGCTTTCTTT
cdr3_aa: CASSYGQNTEAFF

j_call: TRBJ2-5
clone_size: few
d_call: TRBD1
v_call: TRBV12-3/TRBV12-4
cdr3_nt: TGTGCCAGCAGTTTAGGCAGGGGGCGGTTTGAGACCCAGTACTTC
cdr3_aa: CASSLGRGRFETQYF

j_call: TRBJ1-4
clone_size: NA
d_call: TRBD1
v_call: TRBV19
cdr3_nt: TGTGCCAGTAGTCTCCGGACAGGGTCCCTTAATGAAAAACTGTTTTTT
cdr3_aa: CASSLRTGSLNEKLFF

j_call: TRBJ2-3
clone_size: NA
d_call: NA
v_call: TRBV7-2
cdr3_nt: TGTGCCAGCAGCGAGAATGCACGGGGTACGCAGTATTTT
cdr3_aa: CASSENARGTQYF

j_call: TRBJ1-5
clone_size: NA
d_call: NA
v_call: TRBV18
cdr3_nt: TGTGCCAGCTCACCACCGGGAATGGCGGGCAATCAGCCCCAGCATTTT
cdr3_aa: CASSPPGMAGNQPQHF

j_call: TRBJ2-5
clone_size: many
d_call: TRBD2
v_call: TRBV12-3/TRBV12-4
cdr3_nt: TGTGCCAGCAGCCCCTTCTCTAGCGGAAGCCCGTACCAAGAGACCCAGTACTTC
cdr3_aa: CASSPFSSGSPYQETQYF

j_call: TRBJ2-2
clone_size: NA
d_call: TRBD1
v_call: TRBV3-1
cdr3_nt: TGTGCCAGCAGCCAAGAAAAAACAGGGGTGTCGAGGACCGGGGAGCTGTTTTTT
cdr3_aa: CASSQEKTGVSRTGELFF

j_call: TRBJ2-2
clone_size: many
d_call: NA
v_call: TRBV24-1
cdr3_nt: TGTGCCACCAGTGATTTCGTTGCTTCGAACACCGGGGAGCTGTTTTTT
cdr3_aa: CATSDFVASNTGELFF

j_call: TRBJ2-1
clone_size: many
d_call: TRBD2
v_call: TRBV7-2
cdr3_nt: TGTGCCAGCAGCTTAGGGAGTACTAGCGGTACGAATGAGCAGTTCTTC
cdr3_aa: CASSLGSTSGTNEQFF

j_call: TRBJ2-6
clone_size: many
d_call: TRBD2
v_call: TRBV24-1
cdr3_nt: TGTGCCACCAGTTGGGGGGGCTCTGGGGCCAACGTCCTGACTTTC
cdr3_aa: CATSWGGSGANVLTF

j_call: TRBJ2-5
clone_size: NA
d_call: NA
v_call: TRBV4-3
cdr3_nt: TGCGCCAGCAGCCAAGATGCACAGTTACAAGAGACCCAGTACTTC
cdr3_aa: CASSQDAQLQETQYF

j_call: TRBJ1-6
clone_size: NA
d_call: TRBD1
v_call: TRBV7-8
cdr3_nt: TGTGCCAGCAGCTCGCAGACAGGGAATTCACCCCTCCACTTT
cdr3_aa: CASSSQTGNSPLHF

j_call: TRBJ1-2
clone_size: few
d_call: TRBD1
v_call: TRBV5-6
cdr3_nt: TGTGCCAGCAGCGCCCGGGACAGGGGGCTCTCTGGCTACACCTTC
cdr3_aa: CASSARDRGLSGYTF

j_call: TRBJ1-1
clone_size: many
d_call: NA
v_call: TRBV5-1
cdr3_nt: TGCGCCAGCAGCTGGGGACCCTCGAACACTGAAGCTTTCTTT
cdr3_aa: CASSWGPSNTEAFF

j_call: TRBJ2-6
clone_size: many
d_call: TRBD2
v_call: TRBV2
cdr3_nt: TGTGCCAGCAGTCTAACTAGCGGGGGCTCTGGGGCCAACGTCCTGACTTTC
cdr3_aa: CASSLTSGGSGANVLTF

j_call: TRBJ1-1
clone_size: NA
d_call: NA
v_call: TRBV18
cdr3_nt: TGTGCCAGCTCACCAGGGGGGAAGAACACTGAAGCTTTCTTT
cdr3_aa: CASSPGGKNTEAFF

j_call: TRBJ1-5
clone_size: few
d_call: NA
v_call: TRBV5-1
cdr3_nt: TGCGCCAGCAGCTTGGTGGACAGCAGCAATCAGCCCCAGCATTTT
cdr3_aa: CASSLVDSSNQPQHF

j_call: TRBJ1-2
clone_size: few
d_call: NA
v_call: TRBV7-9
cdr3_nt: TGTGCCAGCAGCCCCGATTGGGGGGGCGGCTATGGCTACACCTTC
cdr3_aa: CASSPDWGGGYGYTF

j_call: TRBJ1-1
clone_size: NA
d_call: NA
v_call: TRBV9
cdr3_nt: TGTGCCAGCAGCCTTTCTCCTTCCCGGGAAAACACTGAAGCTTTCTTT
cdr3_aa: CASSLSPSRENTEAFF

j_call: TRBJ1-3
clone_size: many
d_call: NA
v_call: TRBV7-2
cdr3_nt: TGTGCCAGCAGCCGGGACACCCTCCGGGGAAACACCATATATTTT
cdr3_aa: CASSRDTLRGNTIYF

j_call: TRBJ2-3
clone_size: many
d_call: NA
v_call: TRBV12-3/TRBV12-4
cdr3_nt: TGTGCCAGCAGTTTCTCCCAGGGTGCAGATACGCAGTATTTT
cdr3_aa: CASSFSQGADTQYF

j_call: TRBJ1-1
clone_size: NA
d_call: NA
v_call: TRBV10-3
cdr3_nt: TGTGCCATCAGTGCATCAAATATGAACACTGAAGCTTTCTTT
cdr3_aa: CAISASNMNTEAFF

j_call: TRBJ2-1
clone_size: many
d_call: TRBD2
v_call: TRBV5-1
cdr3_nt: TGCGCCAGCAGCTTCGGGAGCGGGAGAGGCGATGAGCAGTTCTTC
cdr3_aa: CASSFGSGRGDEQFF

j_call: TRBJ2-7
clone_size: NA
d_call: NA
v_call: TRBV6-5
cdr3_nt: TGTGCCAGCAGCCCAGGACCGGACAGAACCTACGAGCAGTACTTC
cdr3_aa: CASSPGPDRTYEQYF

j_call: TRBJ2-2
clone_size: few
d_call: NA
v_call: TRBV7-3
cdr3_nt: TGTGCCAGCAGCTTCGGGGCGAACACCGGGGAGCTGTTTTTT
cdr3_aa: CASSFGANTGELFF

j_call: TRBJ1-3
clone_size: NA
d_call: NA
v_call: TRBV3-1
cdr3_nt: TGTGCCAGCAGCCAAGATCTTGCAGCTGGAAACACCATATATTTT
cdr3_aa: CASSQDLAAGNTIYF

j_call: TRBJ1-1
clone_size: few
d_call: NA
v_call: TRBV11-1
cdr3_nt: TGTGCCAGCAGCTCAGACATGTACGCTGAAGCTTTCTTT
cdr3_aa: CASSSDMYAEAFF

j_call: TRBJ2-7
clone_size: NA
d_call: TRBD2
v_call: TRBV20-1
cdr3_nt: TGCAGTGCTCGGAGGGGACTAGCGGGGGAGCAGTACTTC
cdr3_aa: CSARRGLAGEQYF

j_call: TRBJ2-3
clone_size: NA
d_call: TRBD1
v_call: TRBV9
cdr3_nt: TGTGCCAGCAGCGTAGCTCTACAGGGGGGTACAGATACGCAGTATTTT
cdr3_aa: CASSVALQGGTDTQYF

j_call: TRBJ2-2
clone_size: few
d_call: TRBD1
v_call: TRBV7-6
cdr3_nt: TGTGCCAGCAGCAGGGACAGGGGTGCCACCGGGGAGCTGTTTTTT
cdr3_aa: CASSRDRGATGELFF

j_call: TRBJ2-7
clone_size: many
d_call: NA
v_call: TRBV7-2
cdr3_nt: TGTGCCAGCAGCTTTGGACACCGCTACGAGCAGTACTTC
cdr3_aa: CASSFGHRYEQYF

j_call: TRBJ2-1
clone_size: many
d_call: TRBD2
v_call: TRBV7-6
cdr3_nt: TGTGCCAGCAGCTTAAGAGCGGGGGCTGGTGAGCAGTTCTTC
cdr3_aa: CASSLRAGAGEQFF

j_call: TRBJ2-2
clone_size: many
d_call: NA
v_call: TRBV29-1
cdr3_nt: TGCAGCGTTGTGTTCGTGGTGGGGACCGGGGAGCTGTTTTTT
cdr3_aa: CSVVFVVGTGELFF

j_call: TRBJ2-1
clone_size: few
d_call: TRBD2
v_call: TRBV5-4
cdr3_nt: TGTGCCAGCAGCTTGGAAACTAGCGGGAGGCTTTACAATGAGCAGTTCTTC
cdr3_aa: CASSLETSGRLYNEQFF

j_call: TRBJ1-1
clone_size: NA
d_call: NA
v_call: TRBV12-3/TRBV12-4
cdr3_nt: TGTGCCAGCACCGACCCCCGTGGGTTTGAAGCTTTCTTT
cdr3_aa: CASTDPRGFEAFF

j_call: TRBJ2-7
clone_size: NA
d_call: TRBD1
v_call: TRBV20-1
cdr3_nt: TGCAGTGCTAGGGGGGGACAGGGGGCGTACGAGCAGTACTTC
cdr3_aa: CSARGGQGAYEQYF

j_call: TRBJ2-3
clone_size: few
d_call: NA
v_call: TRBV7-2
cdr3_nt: TGTGCCAGCAGCTTAGCACTGAACACAGATACGCAGTATTTT
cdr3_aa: CASSLALNTDTQYF

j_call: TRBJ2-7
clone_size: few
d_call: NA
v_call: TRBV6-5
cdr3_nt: TGTGCCAGCAGCTCCGACACCCTGCTCTACGAGCAGTACTTC
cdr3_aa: CASSSDTLLYEQYF

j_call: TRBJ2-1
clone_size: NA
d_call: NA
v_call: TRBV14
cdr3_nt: TGTGCCAGCAGCCTTCGGGACCCTGGGGGGCAGTTCTTC
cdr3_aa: CASSLRDPGGQFF

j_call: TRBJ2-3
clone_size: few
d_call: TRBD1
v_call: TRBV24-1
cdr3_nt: TGTGCCACCGCAGGGGGTGCTAGCACAGATACGCAGTATTTT
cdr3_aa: CATAGGASTDTQYF

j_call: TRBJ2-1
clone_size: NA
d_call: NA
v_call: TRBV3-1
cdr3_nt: TGTGCCAGCAGCCAAGATCGGCTACTCCAGTTCTTC
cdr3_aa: CASSQDRLLQFF

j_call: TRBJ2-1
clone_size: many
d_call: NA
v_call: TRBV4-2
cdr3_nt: TGTGCCAGCAGCCAAGACGGTCAGGGACTTACTCTCAATGAGCAGTTCTTC
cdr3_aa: CASSQDGQGLTLNEQFF